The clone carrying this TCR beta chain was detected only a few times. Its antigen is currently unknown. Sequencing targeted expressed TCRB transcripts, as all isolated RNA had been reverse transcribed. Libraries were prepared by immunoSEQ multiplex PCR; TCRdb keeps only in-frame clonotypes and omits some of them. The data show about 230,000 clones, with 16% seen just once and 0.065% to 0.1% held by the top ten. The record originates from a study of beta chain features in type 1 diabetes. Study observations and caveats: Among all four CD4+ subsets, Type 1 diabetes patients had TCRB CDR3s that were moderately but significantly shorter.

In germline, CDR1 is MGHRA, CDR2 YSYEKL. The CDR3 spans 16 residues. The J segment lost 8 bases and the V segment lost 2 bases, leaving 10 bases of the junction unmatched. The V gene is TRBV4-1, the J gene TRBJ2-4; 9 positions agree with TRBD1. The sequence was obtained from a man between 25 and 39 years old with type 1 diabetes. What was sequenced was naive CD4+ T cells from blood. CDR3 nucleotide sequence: TGCGCCAGCAGCCAACCTCACAGGGGGCGATGGGACATTCAGTACTTC. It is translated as CASSQPHRGRWDIQYF.